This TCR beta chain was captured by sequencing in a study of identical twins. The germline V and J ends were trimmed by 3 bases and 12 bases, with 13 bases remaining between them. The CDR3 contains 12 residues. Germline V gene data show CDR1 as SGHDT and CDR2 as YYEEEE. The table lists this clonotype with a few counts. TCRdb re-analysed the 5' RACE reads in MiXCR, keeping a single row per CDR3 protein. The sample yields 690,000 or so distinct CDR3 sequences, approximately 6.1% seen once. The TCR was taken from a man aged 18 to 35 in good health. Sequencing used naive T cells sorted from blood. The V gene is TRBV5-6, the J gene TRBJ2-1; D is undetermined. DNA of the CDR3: TGTGCCAGCAGCTGGGCGACCTCGTCGCAGTTCTTC. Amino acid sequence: CASSWATSSQFF. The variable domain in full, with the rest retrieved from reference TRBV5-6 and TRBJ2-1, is DAGVTQSPTHLIKTRGQQVTLRCSPKSGHDTVSWYQQALGQGPQFIFQYYEEEERQRGNFPDRFSGHQFPNYSSELNVNALLLGDSALYLCASSWATSSQFFGPGTRLTVL.